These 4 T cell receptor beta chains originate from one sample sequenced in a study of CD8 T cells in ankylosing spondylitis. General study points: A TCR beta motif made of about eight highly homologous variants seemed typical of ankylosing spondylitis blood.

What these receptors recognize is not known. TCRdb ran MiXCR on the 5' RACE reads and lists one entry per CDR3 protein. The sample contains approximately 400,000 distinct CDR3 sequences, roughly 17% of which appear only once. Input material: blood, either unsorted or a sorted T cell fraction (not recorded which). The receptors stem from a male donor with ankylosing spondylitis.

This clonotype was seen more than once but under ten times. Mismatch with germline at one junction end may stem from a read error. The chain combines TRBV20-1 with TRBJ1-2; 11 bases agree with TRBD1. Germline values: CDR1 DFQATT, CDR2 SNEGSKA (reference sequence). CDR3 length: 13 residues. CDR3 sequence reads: CSARGQGASGYTF. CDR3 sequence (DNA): TGCAGTGCCAGAGGACAGGGGGCTAGTGGCTACACCTTC.

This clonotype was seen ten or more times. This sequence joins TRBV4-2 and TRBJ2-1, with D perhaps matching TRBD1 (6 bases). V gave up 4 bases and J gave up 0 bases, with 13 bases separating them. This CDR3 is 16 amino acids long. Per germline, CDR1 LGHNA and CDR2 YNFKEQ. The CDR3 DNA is TGTGCCAGCAGCCGAGTAGGGGGAAGCTCCTACAATGAGCAGTTCTTC. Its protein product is CASSRVGGSSYNEQFF.

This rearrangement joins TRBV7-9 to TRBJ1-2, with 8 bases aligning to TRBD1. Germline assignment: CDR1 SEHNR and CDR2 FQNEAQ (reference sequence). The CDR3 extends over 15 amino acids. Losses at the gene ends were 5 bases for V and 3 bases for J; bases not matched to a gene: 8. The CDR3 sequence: CASSAGQGGHYGYTF. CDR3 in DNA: TGTGCCAGCAGCGCAGGACAGGGAGGGCACTATGGCTACACCTTC.

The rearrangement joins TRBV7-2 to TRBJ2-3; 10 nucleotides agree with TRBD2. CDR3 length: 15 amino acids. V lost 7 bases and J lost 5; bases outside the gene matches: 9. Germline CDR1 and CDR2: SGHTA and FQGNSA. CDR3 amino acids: CASTVLAGLGDTQYF. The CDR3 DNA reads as TGTGCCAGCACCGTACTAGCGGGGCTCGGAGATACGCAGTATTTT. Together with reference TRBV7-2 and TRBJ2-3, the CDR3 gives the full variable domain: GAGVSQSPSNKVTEKGKDVELRCDPISGHTALYWYRQSLGQGLEFLIYFQGNSAPDKSGLPSDRFSAERTGGSVSTLTIQRTQQEDSAVYLCASTVLAGLGDTQYFGPGTRLTVL.